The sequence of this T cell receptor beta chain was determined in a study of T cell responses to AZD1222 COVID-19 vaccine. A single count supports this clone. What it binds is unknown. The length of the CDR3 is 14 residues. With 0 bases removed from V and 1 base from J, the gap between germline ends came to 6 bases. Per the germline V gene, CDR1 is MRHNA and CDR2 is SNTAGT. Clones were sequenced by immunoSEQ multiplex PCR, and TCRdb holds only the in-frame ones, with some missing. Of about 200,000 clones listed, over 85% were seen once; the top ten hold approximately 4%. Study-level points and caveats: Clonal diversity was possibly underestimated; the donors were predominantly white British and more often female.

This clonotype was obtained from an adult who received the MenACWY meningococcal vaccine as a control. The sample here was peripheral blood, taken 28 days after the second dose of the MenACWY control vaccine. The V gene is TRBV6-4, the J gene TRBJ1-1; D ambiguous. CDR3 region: CASSDSAGNTEAFF. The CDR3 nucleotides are TGTGCCAGCAGTGACTCGGCGGGGAACACTGAAGCTTTCTTT.